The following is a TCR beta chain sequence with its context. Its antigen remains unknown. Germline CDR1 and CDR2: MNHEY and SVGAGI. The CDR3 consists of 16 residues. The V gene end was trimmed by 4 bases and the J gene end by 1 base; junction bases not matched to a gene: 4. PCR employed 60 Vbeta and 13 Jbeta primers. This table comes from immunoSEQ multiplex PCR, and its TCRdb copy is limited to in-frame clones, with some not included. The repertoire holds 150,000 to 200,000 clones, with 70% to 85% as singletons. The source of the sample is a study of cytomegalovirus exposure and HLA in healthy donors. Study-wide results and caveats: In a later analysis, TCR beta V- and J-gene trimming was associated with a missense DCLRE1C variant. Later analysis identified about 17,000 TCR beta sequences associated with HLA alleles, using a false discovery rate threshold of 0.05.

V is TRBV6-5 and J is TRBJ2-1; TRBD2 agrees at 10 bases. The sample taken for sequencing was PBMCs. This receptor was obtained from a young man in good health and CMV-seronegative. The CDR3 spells CASSFQAGGSYNEQFF. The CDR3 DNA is TGTGCCAGCAGTTTCCAAGCGGGAGGGTCCTACAATGAGCAGTTCTTC.